This TCR beta chain was sequenced in a study of T-cell memory formation after mild COVID-19. General study findings and limits: Memory sampled before infection contained some responding clones, suggesting cross-reactive memory joined. Nothing showed for sure that second-wave clones peaking on day 37 were SARS-CoV-2 specific. The CD4+ clones that contracted clustered mainly within CM and EM, and the CD8+ clones concentrated in EMRA.

This CDR3 is 13 amino acids long. V lost 3 bases, J lost 5 bases, and 11 bases lay in between. Germline V lookup: CDR1 SEHNR, CDR2 FQNEAQ (reference sequence). 5'RACE, which relied on constant-segment primers, yielded TCR alpha and TCR beta cDNA libraries carrying sample barcodes and UMIs. From the 5' RACE reads, TCRdb called clonotypes with MiXCR, one entry per CDR3 protein. This sample carries around 100,000 distinct CDR3 sequences, about 20% of them seen once, and the ten largest clones take about 38%. About this clonotype: The antigen is undetermined.

The chain has TRBV7-9 and TRBJ2-7, with D perhaps TRBD2 (6 bases). The sequenced material came from PBMCs or a T cell subset sorted from them (not recorded which). This clonotype originated in a man aged 18 to 35 who had mild COVID-19 (a few samples of this study predate the infection). Cell type and time point are not known. Here the CDR3 reads CASSFREEDEQYF. Here the CDR3 DNA reads TGTGCCAGCAGCTTCAGGGAGGAGGACGAGCAGTACTTC.